The 12 T cell receptor beta chains listed next were all sequenced from one sample in a study of OX40 agonist ivuxolimab in advanced cancers. The assay was immunoSEQ multiplex PCR, and TCRdb's table has in-frame clones only and misses some. The data contain 35,000 to 40,000 clones, 60% to 85% of them singletons. The material was CD4+ or CD8+ T cells sorted from blood, obtained in a trial of the OX40 agonist ivuxolimab. The receptors derive from an adult with an advanced solid tumor such as melanoma, head and neck, liver or kidney cancer.

The chain links TRBV6-5 to TRBJ1-2, with TRBD1 matching over 7 bases. The CDR3 is made up of 13 amino acids. V trimming: 10 bases; J trimming: 4 bases; junction bases outside the gene matches: 9. The germline CDR1 and CDR2 sequences are MNHEY and SVGAGI. Here the CDR3 reads CATRLGGAYGYTF. Written as DNA, the CDR3 is TGTGCCACAAGATTAGGGGGCGCCTATGGCTACACCTTC.

The chain employs TRBV7-9 and TRBJ1-1; D not certain. CDR3 length: 12 residues. The V end was cut by 5 bases, the J end by 10 bases, with 14 bases between. CDR1 is SEHNR, CDR2 FQNEAQ, per germline (reference sequence). The CDR3 protein is CASSPGSHPAFF. The CDR3 nucleotides are TGTGCCAGCAGCCCCGGCTCTCATCCAGCTTTCTTT.

The chain has TRBV18 and TRBJ1-2; D gene ambiguous. V was trimmed by 2 bases and J by 4 bases, leaving 11 bases between them. The CDR3 length is 14 residues. Germline-derived CDR1 and CDR2 are KGHSH and LQKENI. Here the CDR3 reads CASSPNSLPYGYTF. For the CDR3, the DNA is TGTGCCAGCTCACCAAACAGCTTACCCTATGGCTACACCTTC.

This clone was counted a few times. The V gene is TRBV5-1, the J gene TRBJ1-2; no reliable D call. Germline V gene data show CDR1 as SGHRS and CDR2 as YFSETQ. V was clipped by 1 base and J by 4 bases, with 8 bases between them. This CDR3 spans 13 amino acids. The CDR3 here is CASSLNQAYGYTF. The CDR3 DNA follows: TGCGCCAGCAGCTTGAACCAGGCCTATGGCTACACCTTC.

V is TRBV5-1 and J is TRBJ1-4, with D possibly being TRBD1 (6 bases). This CDR3 is built from 14 residues. The germline V gene has CDR1 SGHRS and CDR2 YFSETQ. Trimming removed 3 bases at V and 13 bases at J, with 19 bases between. The CDR3 DNA follows: TGCGCCAGCAGCTGGGACACCGGGACAACAAGACTGTTTTTT. Its translation: CASSWDTGTTRLFF.

The chain combines TRBV5-6 with TRBJ2-3; 8 bases map to TRBD2. The germline gives CDR1 SGHDT, CDR2 YYEEEE. V was clipped by 3 bases and J by 7 bases; unmatched bases: 4. The CDR3 is made up of 13 amino acids. This CDR3 reads CASSSVAGNTQYF. In nucleotides, the CDR3 is TGTGCCAGCAGCTCGGTAGCGGGGAATACGCAGTATTTT.

This clone was picked up one time. The V gene is TRBV14, the J gene TRBJ2-5; tentative D call: TRBD1 (5 bases). CDR3 length: 13 residues. Germline-derived CDR1 and CDR2 are SGHDN and FVKESK. With 4 bases removed from V and 4 bases from J, the gap between germline ends came to 10 bases. CDR3 residues: CASSRWQGETQYF. CDR3 DNA sequence: TGTGCCAGCAGCCGTTGGCAGGGAGAGACCCAGTACTTC. Filled out from reference TRBV14 and TRBJ2-5, the complete variable domain reads EAGVTQFPSHSVIEKGQTVTLRCDPISGHDNLYWYRRVMGKEIKFLLHFVKESKQDESGMPNNRFLAERTGGTYSTLKVQPAELEDSGVYFCASSRWQGETQYFGPGTRLLVL.

In DNA, the CDR3 is TGTGCCAGCAGAGCCGGACCGGGACAGAATTCACCCCTCCACTTT. It yields the protein CASRAGPGQNSPLHF. The V and J genes are TRBV6-4 and TRBJ1-6, with 7 bases aligning to TRBD1. The V segment lost 6 bases and the J segment 7 bases; nucleotides outside the gene matches: 9. The CDR3 contains 15 residues. Germline loops: CDR1 MRHNA, CDR2 SNTAGT.

This clone is a singleton in its sample. The chain uses TRBV25-1 and TRBJ1-1, with TRBD1 matching 7 bases. CDR1 is MGHDK and CDR2 is SYGVNS in the germline V gene. The length of the CDR3 is 13 residues. V dropped 4 bases and J dropped 3; count of bases not matched to a gene: 2. The CDR3 DNA follows: TGTGCCAGCAGTGCAGACAGGGACACTGAAGCTTTCTTT. The encoded protein is CASSADRDTEAFF.

This clone has a handful of counts. The J gene is TRBJ1-1, the V gene TRBV9; the D gene is possibly TRBD1 (5 bases). Trimming took off 0 bases at V and 1 base at J, with 22 bases between the two ends. Germline CDR1 reads SGDLS; CDR2 reads YYNGEE. The CDR3 consists of 19 residues. CDR3 DNA sequence: TGTGCCAGCAGCGTAGGAAGGGAGGGGAGGGGCTGGTCGAACACTGAAGCTTTCTTT. It encodes CASSVGREGRGWSNTEAFF.

The chain joins TRBV6-1 to TRBJ2-7; 8 nucleotides match TRBD1. Germline CDR1 is MNHNS and CDR2 is SASEGT. The CDR3 consists of 16 residues. The trim removed 2 bases at V and 5 bases at J, leaving 11 bases unmatched. CDR3 DNA: TGTGCCAGCAGTGAATCCATGGCGATACAGGGGGACGAGCAGTACGTC. This sequence encodes CASSESMAIQGDEQYV.

The CDR3 loop is CASSVARANYGYTF. For the CDR3, the DNA is TGTGCCAGCAGCGTAGCACGGGCTAACTATGGCTACACCTTC. The rearrangement links TRBV9 to TRBJ1-2; no firm D call. CDR3 length: 14 residues. CDR1 SGDLS and CDR2 YYNGEE come from the germline V gene. With 0 bases removed from V and 0 bases from J, the gap between germline ends came to 6 bases.